This T cell receptor (beta chain) originates from a study of T cells expressing NK-cell markers (dated by TCRdb to 2018 to 2020). Regarding the complete study: Eight donors provided sorted CD3+CD56+NKG2C+, CD3+CD56+NKG2C- and CD3+CD56-NKG2C+ T-cell subsets, whose TCR beta-chain repertoires were profiled. Seven of the eight sequenced donors were HCMV-seropositive and one was HCMV-seronegative. All eight donors whose samples were sequenced were randomly selected healthy volunteers, three of them men and five women. Illumina HiSeq 2000/2500, MiSeq or NextSeq was used to sequence libraries as 2 x 150 bp reads.

A commercial ELISA kit detecting HCMV-specific IgG in serum was used to determine HCMV serostatus. Peripheral blood mononuclear cells were isolated from blood by Ficoll density gradient centrifugation. A remark on this clonotype: The specificity of this receptor is unknown.

Study-wide conclusions, independent of this receptor: For more than 5 donors, the dominant CD3+CD56+NKG2C+ clonotypes were among the top 10 CD8+ clonotypes and accounted for about 1.0-7.0% of CD8+ T cells. Those dominant clonotypes were again the most abundant among CD3+CD56-NKG2C+ cells in a handful of donors, at roughly 28.3-60.1%. Whether the expanded NKG2C-expressing T cell clones were specific for HCMV antigens remained unclear.

Sequencing instrument: Illumina HiSeq 2000. TCR beta cDNA libraries were prepared using 5'RACE template switching, which introduced a universal primer site and unique molecular identifiers. cDNA synthesis was primed from the TCR beta constant segment and was followed by two successive PCR amplification steps. The authors' pipeline ran thus. MIGEC handled demultiplexing of the reads and grouping by UMI, while MiTCR was used to assemble and quantify clonotypes. To remove erroneous sequences, TCR cDNA sequences were retained only when supported by two or more reads. Downstream repertoire analysis used the tcR package, and clonotypes were matched across fractions by CDR3 nucleotide sequence plus V segment. VDJmatch was used to annotate antigen specificity against VDJdb, with one amino acid substitution in CDR3 allowed. TCRdb reprocessed the reads into one record per CDR3 protein sequence, lacking DNA. The V and J calls reflect TCRdb's pipeline rather than the authors' work. The sample's table lists a count of more than 120,000 distinct CDR3 sequences. Roughly an eighth of the sample is taken by the ten largest.

The TCR was taken from a man between 18 and 29 years old in good health. Donor details come from another sample of the same person, matched by shared clones. Sequencing was done on a sample of blood T cells: a sorted CD56 or NKG2C T cell subset, CD4+ or CD8+ T cells, or bulk PBMC T cells (not recorded which).

The CDR3 region reads CASSYLSQRETQYF. The sequence is built from TRBV5-1 and TRBJ2-5; as DNA is missing, the TRBD1 call by TCRdb cannot be tested. CDR1 and CDR2 are read off the germline V gene as SGHRS and YFSETQ. The CDR3 holds 14 amino acids from the cysteine to the phenylalanine. No DNA sequence is on record.